This TCR beta chain was sequenced during a study of blood T cell repertoires in COVID-19. For the study at large: Acute-phase and convalescent COVID-19 samples originated in the United States, Italy and Spain. T cells, B-cell-depleted T cells, or PBMCs provided the cDNA or gDNA that served as material.

Germline values: CDR1 SNHLY, CDR2 FYNNEI. V shed 7 bases, J shed 9 bases, and the junction held 9 bases outside the gene matches. This CDR3 comprises 13 residues. Generated by immunoSEQ multiplex PCR, the TCRdb table keeps only in-frame clones and is missing some. The sample has roughly 160,000 clones; roughly nine tenths are singletons. The chain joins TRBV2 to TRBJ2-1; 7 nucleotides line up with TRBD1. Source material: PBMCs or T cells enriched from blood (not recorded which). This sequence was found in a woman in her 50s who had recovered from COVID-19. CDR3 amino acids: CASTVTGNAEQFF. Written as DNA, the CDR3 is TGTGCCAGCACGGTGACAGGGAACGCTGAGCAGTTCTTC.